This TCR beta chain was sequenced in a study of CD8+CD57+ T cells in acquired aplastic anemia. This clonotype was counted many times. The study profiled TCR beta VDJ and CDR3 using genomic DNA as template. MiXCR was run by TCRdb on the reads, yielding one entry per CDR3 protein. The sample yields hundreds of thousands of distinct CDR3 sequences, 55% to 60% seen once. CDR3 length: 16 amino acids. Germline V CDR1 and CDR2: LGHDT, YNNKEL (reference sequence). V shed 1 base and J 4 bases; nucleotides not matched to a gene: 5. This chain uses TRBV3-1 with TRBJ2-5, with 11 bases fitting TRBD1. The clonotype was recovered from a human donor with severe aplastic anemia or a healthy control (not recorded which). The sample comprised sorted CD4+, CD8+, or CD8+CD57+ T cells (not recorded which) from PBMCs. CDR3 region: CASSQADRGPGETQYF. CDR3 nucleotides: TGTGCCAGCAGCCAAGCGGACAGGGGGCCGGGAGAGACCCAGTACTTC.